A single sample gave rise to the 21 T cell receptor beta chains below, sequenced in a study of shared clonotypes between healthy human individuals. CD45RO negativity and positive selection for CCR7 defined naive CD8 cells, a population that excluded terminally differentiated effector memory CD45RA+ cells. Clones were sequenced by immunoSEQ multiplex PCR, and TCRdb holds only the in-frame ones, with some missing. Of roughly 2.1 million clones in the sample, around 93% are singletons; the top ten hold 1.5% to 2%. The sequenced material came from naive CD8+ T cells from PBMCs. These TCRs come from a man aged 18 to 29 in good health. Some clones in this sample may be carry-over from other donors' samples.

The gene calls are TRBV28 and TRBJ2-3, with D possibly being TRBD1 (6 bases). Germline values: CDR1 MDHEN, CDR2 SYDVKM. The CDR3 covers 14 residues. The V gene lost 7 bases and the J gene lost 5 bases, with 16 bases spanning the gap. CDR3 nucleotides: TGTGCCAGCACCCCATGGGGGCAAGGAGATACGCAGTATTTT. Translation gives CASTPWGQGDTQYF.

J is TRBJ2-3 and V is TRBV28; 9 bases map to TRBD2. Germline V lookup: CDR1 MDHEN, CDR2 SYDVKM. After removal of 6 bases from V and 4 bases from J, the junction contained 5 bases not matched to a gene. The CDR3 extends over 14 amino acids. In DNA, the CDR3 is TGTGCCAGCAGATTAGCGGGAGATGCAGATACGCAGTATTTT. It yields the protein CASRLAGDADTQYF.

This chain links TRBV5-6 with TRBJ2-5; 13 bases line up with TRBD2. Trimming took 4 bases from V and 3 from J; bases not matched to a gene: 6. The CDR3 consists of 16 residues. CDR1 and CDR2 (germline): SGHDT, YYEEEE. CDR3 nucleotides: TGTGCCAGCAGCCCCCCGGGACTAGCGGGAAAAGAGACCCAGTACTTC. It specifies CASSPPGLAGKETQYF.

The chain is built from TRBV4-1 and TRBJ2-2; D unresolved. Germline-derived CDR1 and CDR2 are MGHRA and YSYEKL. The V gene lost 1 base and the J gene lost 4 bases, with 13 bases spanning the gap. CDR3 length: 16 residues. The DNA for the CDR3 is TGCGCCAGCAGCCAAGCAGCCAGGAGCCCCACCGGGGAGCTGTTTTTT. Its translation: CASSQAARSPTGELFF.

The gene calls are TRBV7-9 and TRBJ2-3; D uncertain. Germline values: CDR1 SEHNR, CDR2 FQNEAQ (reference sequence). The V and J ends lost 6 bases and 1 base respectively, with 11 bases between them. The CDR3 sequence is 14 residues long. The CDR3 loop reads CASRSTHGTDTQYF. The CDR3 region has the DNA TGTGCCAGCAGATCTACCCATGGCACAGATACGCAGTATTTT. Together with reference TRBV7-9 and TRBJ2-3, the CDR3 gives the full variable domain: DTGVSQNPRHKITKRGQNVTFRCDPISEHNRLYWYRQTLGQGPEFLTYFQNEAQLEKSRLLSDRFSAERPKGSFSTLEIQRTEQGDSAMYLCASRSTHGTDTQYFGPGTRLTVL.

Regarding this clone: The same CDR3 is also encoded by other DNA sequences in this sample. The rearrangement links TRBV6-5 to TRBJ2-2; D is ambiguous. The V gene's germline CDR1 is MNHEY and CDR2 SVGAGI. CDR3 length: 13 residues. V was shortened by 0 bases and J by 7 bases, with 6 bases between the two germline ends. In nucleotides, the CDR3 is TGTGCCAGCAGTTACTCCGGTGGCGGGGAGCTGTTTTTT. Its protein is CASSYSGGGELFF.

The chain joins TRBV9 to TRBJ2-7, with D possibly being TRBD2 (6 bases). Trimming left V 3 bases short and J 5 bases short, with 18 bases between. The CDR3 is made up of 15 amino acids. Germline V gene lookup returns CDR1 SGDLS and CDR2 YYNGEE. In DNA, the CDR3 is TGTGCCAGCAGCGCCGGGACTGGAGCTTTCAACGAGCAGTACTTC. Its translation: CASSAGTGAFNEQYF.

The chain uses TRBV7-9 and TRBJ2-2; 7 nucleotides line up with TRBD1. The CDR3 contains 15 residues. Germline V gene sequence: CDR1 SEHNR, CDR2 FQNEAQ (reference sequence). V dropped 8 bases and J dropped 0; count of bases not matched to a gene: 6. The DNA for the CDR3 is TGTGCCAGCCTAAACAGGGGTACGAACACCGGGGAGCTGTTTTTT. As protein: CASLNRGTNTGELFF.

This clone appeared a few times. J is TRBJ1-1 and V is TRBV30; D is undetermined. The germline V gene has CDR1 GTSNPN and CDR2 SVGIG (reference sequence). Trimming took off 0 bases at V and 1 base at J, with 6 bases between the two ends. The CDR3 has 13 residues. The CDR3 reads CAWSVLQNTEAFF. CDR3 coding DNA: TGTGCCTGGAGTGTACTGCAGAACACTGAAGCTTTCTTT.

The chain employs TRBV27 and TRBJ1-1, with 7 nucleotides matching TRBD1. Germline trimming cut 4 bases from V and 0 bases from J; bases unmatched to any gene: 8. The CDR3 totals 16 residues. From germline, CDR1 is MNHEY and CDR2 SMNVEV (reference sequence). In DNA form, the CDR3 reads TGTGCCAGCAGTTCCCGACAGGGTCCCATGAACACTGAAGCTTTCTTT. As protein: CASSSRQGPMNTEAFF.

The chain has TRBV10-3 and TRBJ2-1; TRBD1 matches 7 bases. The CDR3 extends over 16 amino acids. CDR1 and CDR2 (germline): ENHRY, SYGVKD. V lost 6 bases to trimming and J lost 0 bases; unmatched junction nucleotides: 8. CDR3 in amino acids: CAISRGQVLSYNEQFF. CDR3 coding DNA: TGTGCCATCAGCCGTGGACAGGTTCTCTCCTACAATGAGCAGTTCTTC.

About this clone: Other nucleotide sequences in the sample specify the same CDR3. The chain links TRBV19 to TRBJ2-1; the D is unclear. CDR3 length: 14 residues. Germline V gene lookup returns CDR1 LNHDA and CDR2 SQIVND (reference sequence). V lost 1 base and J 7 bases, leaving 11 bases between the germline ends. The CDR3 here is CASSIVGTSNEQFF. Written as DNA, the CDR3 is TGTGCCAGTAGTATAGTGGGAACCTCGAATGAGCAGTTCTTC.

This chain connects TRBV7-9 to TRBJ2-5; 7 nucleotides match TRBD2. This CDR3 is built from 14 residues. Germline V gene sequence: CDR1 SEHNR, CDR2 FQNEAQ (reference sequence). After removal of 3 bases from V and 5 bases from J, the junction contained 6 bases not matched to a gene. The CDR3 DNA is TGTGCCAGCAGCTTTCCTCTGGGGGGGGAGACCCAGTACTTC. Protein product: CASSFPLGGETQYF.

For the CDR3, the DNA is TGCGCCAGCAGCCAAGCTCATAGCGGGAGGCTCGAAAACATTCAGTACTTC. Its translation: CASSQAHSGRLENIQYF. The J gene is TRBJ2-4, the V gene TRBV4-1; TRBD2 agrees at 10 bases. J lost 5 bases, V lost 1 base, and 8 bases had no gene match. The CDR3 consists of 17 residues. Germline CDR1 is MGHRA and CDR2 is YSYEKL.

The CDR3 coding sequence is TGCGCCAGCAGTGAGGCCCTATCCAAGGACACTGAAGCTTTCTTT. Protein: CASSEALSKDTEAFF. The chain has TRBV10-1 and TRBJ1-1; D is undetermined. V dropped 2 bases and J dropped 3 bases, with 13 bases sitting between them. The CDR3 length is 15 residues. The germline CDR1 and CDR2 sequences are WNHNN and SYGVQD (reference sequence).

This sequence joins TRBV7-9 and TRBJ1-4; no firm D call. Germline V lookup: CDR1 SEHNR, CDR2 FQNEAQ (reference sequence). The CDR3 has 14 residues. V was trimmed by 4 bases and J by 7 bases, leaving 13 bases between them. CDR3 nucleotides: TGTGCCAGCAGCTACAGTAGTTTTATTGAAAAACTGTTTTTT. Amino acids: CASSYSSFIEKLFF.

In nucleotides, the CDR3 is TGTGCCAGCAGTACACTAGCGGGAGGGGGTCCTGAGACCCAGTACTTC. Translation: CASSTLAGGGPETQYF. The chain links TRBV27 to TRBJ2-5; 13 nucleotides align to TRBD2. Trimming cost V 5 bases and J 5 bases; bases outside gene matches: 8. The CDR3 covers 16 residues. CDR1 is MNHEY and CDR2 is SMNVEV in the germline V gene (reference sequence).

With regard to this clone: Other DNA sequences within the sample encode an identical CDR3. The CDR3 nucleotides are TGTGCCAGCAGCTTGCTGGGACTAGCATACGAGCAGTACTTC. It yields the protein CASSLLGLAYEQYF. The rearrangement joins TRBV5-4 to TRBJ2-7, with 9 bases that match TRBD2. Germline CDR1 SGHNT, CDR2 YYREEE (reference sequence). J lost 4 bases, V lost 1 base, and 3 bases had no gene match. The CDR3 has 14 amino acids.

This clone was observed a single time. V usage is TRBV11-2 and J usage is TRBJ2-3, with D hard to call. Deletions cut 4 bases from V and 0 bases from J, with 20 bases between. The CDR3 extends over 18 amino acids. Germline V gene lookup returns CDR1 SGHAT and CDR2 FQNNGV. The CDR3 reads CASSSLGKGDPSTDTQYF. CDR3 nucleotides: TGTGCCAGCAGCTCCTTAGGGAAAGGCGACCCTAGCACAGATACGCAGTATTTT. Combining the CDR3 with reference TRBV11-2 and TRBJ2-3 gives the whole variable domain EAGVAQSPRYKIIEKRQSVAFWCNPISGHATLYWYQQILGQGPKLLIQFQNNGVVDDSQLPKDRFSAERLKGVDSTLKIQPAKLEDSAVYLCASSSLGKGDPSTDTQYFGPGTRLTVL.

V usage is TRBV27 and J usage is TRBJ2-7; 10 bases map to TRBD2. The CDR3 consists of 19 residues. The germline V gene has CDR1 MNHEY and CDR2 SMNVEV (reference sequence). V was clipped by 6 bases and J by 1 base; unmatched bases: 18. The DNA for the CDR3 is TGTGCCAGCAGGGGAACACCGGGACTAGCGAGTCTTGGTTCCTACGAGCAGTACTTC. It codes for CASRGTPGLASLGSYEQYF.

This rearrangement joins TRBV28 to TRBJ1-6; the D is unclear. Trimming left V 3 bases short and J 9 bases short, with 6 bases between. This CDR3 contains 12 residues. The germline gives CDR1 MDHEN, CDR2 SYDVKM. In DNA, the CDR3 is TGTGCCAGCAGTTTTTCGAGTTCACCCCTCCACTTT. It encodes CASSFSSSPLHF.